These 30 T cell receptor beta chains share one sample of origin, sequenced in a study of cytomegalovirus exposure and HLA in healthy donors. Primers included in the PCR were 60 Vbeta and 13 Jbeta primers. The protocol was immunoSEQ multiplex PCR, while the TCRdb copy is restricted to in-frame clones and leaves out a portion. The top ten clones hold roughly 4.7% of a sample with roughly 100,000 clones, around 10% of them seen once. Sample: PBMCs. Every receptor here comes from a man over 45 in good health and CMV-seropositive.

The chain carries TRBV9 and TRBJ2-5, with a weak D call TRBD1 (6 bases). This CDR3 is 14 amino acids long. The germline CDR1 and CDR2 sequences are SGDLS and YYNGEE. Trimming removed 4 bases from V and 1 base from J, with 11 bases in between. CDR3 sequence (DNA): TGTGCCAGCAGCACCCGGACAGCCCAAGAGACCCAGTACTTC. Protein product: CASSTRTAQETQYF.

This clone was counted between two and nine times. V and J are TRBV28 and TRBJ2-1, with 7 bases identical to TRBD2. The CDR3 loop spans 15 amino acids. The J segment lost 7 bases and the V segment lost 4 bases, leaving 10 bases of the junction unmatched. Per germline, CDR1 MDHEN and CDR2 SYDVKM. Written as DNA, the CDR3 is TGTGCCAGCAGTTCCCCGGGAGGCCCCTCAAATGAGCAGTTCTTC. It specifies CASSSPGGPSNEQFF. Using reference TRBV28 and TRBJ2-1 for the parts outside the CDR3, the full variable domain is DVKVTQSSRYLVKRTGEKVFLECVQDMDHENMFWYRQDPGLGLRLIYFSYDVKMKEKGDIPEGYSVSREKKERFSLILESASTNQTSMYLCASSSPGGPSNEQFFGPGTRLTVL.

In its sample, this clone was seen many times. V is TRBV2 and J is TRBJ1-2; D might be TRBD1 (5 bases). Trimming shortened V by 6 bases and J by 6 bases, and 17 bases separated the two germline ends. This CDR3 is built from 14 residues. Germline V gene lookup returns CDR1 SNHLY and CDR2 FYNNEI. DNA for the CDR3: TGTGCCAGCAGCGTTCTCGGGGGAAGTAATGGCTACACCTTC. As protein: CASSVLGGSNGYTF.

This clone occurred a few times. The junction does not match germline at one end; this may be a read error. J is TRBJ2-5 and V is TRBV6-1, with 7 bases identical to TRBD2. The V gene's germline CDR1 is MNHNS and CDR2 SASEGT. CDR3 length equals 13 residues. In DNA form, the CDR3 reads TGTGCCAGCAGCGGGACTATCCGAGAGGCCCAGTACTTC. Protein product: CASSGTIREAQYF.

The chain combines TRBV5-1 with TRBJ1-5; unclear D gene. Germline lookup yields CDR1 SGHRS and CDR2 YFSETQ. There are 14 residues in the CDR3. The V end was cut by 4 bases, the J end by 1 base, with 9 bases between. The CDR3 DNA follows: TGCGCCAGCAGCCTCGACGGGAGCAATCAGCCCCAGCATTTT. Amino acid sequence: CASSLDGSNQPQHF.

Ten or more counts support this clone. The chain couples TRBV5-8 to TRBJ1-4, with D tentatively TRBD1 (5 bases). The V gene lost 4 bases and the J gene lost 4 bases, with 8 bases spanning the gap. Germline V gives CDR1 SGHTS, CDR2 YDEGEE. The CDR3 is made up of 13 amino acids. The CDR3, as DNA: TGTGCCAGCAGCCGGGGACTTAATGAAAAACTGTTTTTT. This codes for CASSRGLNEKLFF.

CDR3 in DNA: TGTGCCAGCAGCTCAATGGGCAGATACTATGGCTACACCTTC. Translation gives CASSSMGRYYGYTF. The rearrangement uses TRBV7-8 and TRBJ1-2; no clear D gene. V was clipped by 4 bases and J by 3 bases, with 12 bases between them. The V gene's germline CDR1 is SGHVS and CDR2 FQNEAQ. The CDR3 runs to 14 residues.

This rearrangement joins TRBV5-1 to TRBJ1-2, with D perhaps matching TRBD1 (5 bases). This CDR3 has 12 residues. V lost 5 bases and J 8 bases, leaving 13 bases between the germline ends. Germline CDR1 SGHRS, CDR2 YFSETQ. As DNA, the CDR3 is TGCGCCAGCAGTCCCCAGGGTTACGGCTACACCTTC. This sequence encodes CASSPQGYGYTF.

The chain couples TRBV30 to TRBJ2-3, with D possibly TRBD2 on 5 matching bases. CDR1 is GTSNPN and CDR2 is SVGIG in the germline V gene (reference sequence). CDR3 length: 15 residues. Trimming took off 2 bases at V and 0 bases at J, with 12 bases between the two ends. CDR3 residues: CAWSYSARSTDTQYF. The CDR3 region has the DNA TGTGCCTGGAGTTATAGCGCAAGAAGCACAGATACGCAGTATTTT.

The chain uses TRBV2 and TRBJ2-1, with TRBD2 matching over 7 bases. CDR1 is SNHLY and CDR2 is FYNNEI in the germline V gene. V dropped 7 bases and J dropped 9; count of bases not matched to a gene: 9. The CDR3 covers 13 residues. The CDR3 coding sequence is TGTGCCAGCACCCGGACTAGTTTTAGTGAGCAGTTCTTC. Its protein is CASTRTSFSEQFF.

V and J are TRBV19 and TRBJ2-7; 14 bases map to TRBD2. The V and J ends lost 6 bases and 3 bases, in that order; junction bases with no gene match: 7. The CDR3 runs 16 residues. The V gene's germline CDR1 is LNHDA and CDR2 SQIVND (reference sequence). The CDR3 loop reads CASSKGLAGDNYEQYF. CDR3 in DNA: TGTGCCAGTAGCAAGGGACTAGCGGGAGATAACTACGAGCAGTACTTC.

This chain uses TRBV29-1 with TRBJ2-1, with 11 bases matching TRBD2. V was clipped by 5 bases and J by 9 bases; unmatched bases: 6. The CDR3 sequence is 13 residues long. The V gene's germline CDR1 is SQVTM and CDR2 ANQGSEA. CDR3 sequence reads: CSVNSGRAGEQFF. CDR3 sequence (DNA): TGCAGCGTTAATAGCGGGAGGGCCGGTGAGCAGTTCTTC.

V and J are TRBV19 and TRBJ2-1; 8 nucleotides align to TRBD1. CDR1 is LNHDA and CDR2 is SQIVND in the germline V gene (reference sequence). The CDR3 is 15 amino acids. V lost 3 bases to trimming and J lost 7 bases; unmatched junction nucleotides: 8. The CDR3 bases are TGTGCCAGTAGTATCGAGCAGGGGGCCGGTAATGAGCAGTTCTTC. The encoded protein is CASSIEQGAGNEQFF. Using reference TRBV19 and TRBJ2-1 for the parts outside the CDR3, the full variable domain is DGGITQSPKYLFRKEGQNVTLSCEQNLNHDAMYWYRQDPGQGLRLIYYSQIVNDFQKGDIAEGYSVSREKKESFPLTVTSAQKNPTAFYLCASSIEQGAGNEQFFGPGTRLTVL.

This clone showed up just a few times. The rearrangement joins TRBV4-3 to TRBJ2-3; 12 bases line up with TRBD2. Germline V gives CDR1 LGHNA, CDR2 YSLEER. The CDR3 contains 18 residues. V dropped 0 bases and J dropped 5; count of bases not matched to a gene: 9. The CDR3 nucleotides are TGCGCCAGCAGCCAAGAAGTGCTAGCGGGGGGGCTCAGAGATACGCAGTATTTT. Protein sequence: CASSQEVLAGGLRDTQYF.

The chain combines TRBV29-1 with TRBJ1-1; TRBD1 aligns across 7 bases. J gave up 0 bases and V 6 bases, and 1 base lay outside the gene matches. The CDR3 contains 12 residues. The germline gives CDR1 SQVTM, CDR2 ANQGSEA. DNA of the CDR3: TGCAGCGTGGGACAGCTGAACACTGAAGCTTTCTTT. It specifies CSVGQLNTEAFF. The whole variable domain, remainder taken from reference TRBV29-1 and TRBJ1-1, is SAVISQKPSRDICQRGTSLTIQCQVDSQVTMMFWYRQQPGQSLTLIATANQGSEATYESGFVIDKFPISRPNLTFSTLTVSNMSPEDSSIYLCSVGQLNTEAFFGQGTRLTVV.

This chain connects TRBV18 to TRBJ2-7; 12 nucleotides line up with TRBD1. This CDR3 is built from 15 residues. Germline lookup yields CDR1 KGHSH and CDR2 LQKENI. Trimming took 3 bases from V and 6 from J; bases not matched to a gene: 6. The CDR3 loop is CASSPPGTGGFEQYF. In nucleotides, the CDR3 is TGTGCCAGCTCACCCCCCGGGACAGGGGGCTTCGAGCAGTACTTC.

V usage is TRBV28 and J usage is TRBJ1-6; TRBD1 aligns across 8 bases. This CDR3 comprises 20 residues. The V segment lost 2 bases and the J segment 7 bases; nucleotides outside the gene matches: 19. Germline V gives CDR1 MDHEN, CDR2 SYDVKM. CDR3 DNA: TGTGCCAGCAGTTTAGGTCTTCCCCTCACGACAGGGGCACTCAATTCACCCCTCCACTTT. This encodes CASSLGLPLTTGALNSPLHF.

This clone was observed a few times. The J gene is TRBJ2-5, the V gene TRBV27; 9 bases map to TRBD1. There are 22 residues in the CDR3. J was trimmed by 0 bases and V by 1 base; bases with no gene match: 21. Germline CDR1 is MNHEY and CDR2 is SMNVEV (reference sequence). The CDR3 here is CASSLLAAPGQGSRADQETQYF. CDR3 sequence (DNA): TGTGCCAGCAGTTTATTGGCGGCCCCGGGACAGGGATCGCGGGCCGACCAAGAGACCCAGTACTTC.

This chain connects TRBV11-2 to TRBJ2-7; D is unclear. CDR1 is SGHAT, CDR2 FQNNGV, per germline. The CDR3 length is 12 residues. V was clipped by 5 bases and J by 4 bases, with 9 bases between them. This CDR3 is CASSPSEYEQYF. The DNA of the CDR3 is TGTGCCAGCAGCCCTAGTGAGTACGAGCAGTACTTC.

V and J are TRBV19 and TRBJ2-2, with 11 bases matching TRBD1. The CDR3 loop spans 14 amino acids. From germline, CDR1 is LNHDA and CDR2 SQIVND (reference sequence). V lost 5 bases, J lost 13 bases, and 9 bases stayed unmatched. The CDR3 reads CASSPGQGAIGLFF. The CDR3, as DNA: TGTGCCAGTAGTCCAGGACAGGGGGCTATCGGGCTGTTTTTT.

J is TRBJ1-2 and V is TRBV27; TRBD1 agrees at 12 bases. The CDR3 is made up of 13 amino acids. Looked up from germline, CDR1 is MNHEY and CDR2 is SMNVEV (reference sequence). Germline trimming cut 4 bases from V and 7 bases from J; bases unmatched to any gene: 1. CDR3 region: CASSSGQGAGYTF. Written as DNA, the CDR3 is TGTGCCAGCAGTTCGGGACAGGGGGCTGGCTACACCTTC.

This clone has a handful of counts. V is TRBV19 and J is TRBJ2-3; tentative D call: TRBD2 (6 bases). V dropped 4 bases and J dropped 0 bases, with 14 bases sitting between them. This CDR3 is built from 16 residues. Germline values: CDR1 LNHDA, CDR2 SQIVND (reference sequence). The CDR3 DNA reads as TGTGCCAGTAGTACTATAGCGGCAGCTAGCACAGATACGCAGTATTTT. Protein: CASSTIAAASTDTQYF.

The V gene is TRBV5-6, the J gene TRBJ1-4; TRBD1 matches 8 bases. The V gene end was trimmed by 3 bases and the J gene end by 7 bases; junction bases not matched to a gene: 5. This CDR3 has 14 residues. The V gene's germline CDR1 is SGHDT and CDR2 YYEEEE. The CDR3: CASSYLQGGEKLFF. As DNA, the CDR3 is TGTGCCAGCAGCTACTTACAGGGGGGTGAAAAACTGTTTTTT.

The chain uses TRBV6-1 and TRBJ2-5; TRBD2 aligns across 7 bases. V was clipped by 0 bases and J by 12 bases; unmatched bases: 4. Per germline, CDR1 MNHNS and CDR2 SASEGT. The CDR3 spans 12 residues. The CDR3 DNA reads TGTGCCAGCAGTGAAGCAGGGAGCGGGAAGTACTTC. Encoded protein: CASSEAGSGKYF.

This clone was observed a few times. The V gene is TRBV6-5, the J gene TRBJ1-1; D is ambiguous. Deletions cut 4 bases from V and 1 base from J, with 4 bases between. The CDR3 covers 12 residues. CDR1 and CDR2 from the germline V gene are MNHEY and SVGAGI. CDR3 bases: TGTGCCAGCAGTTTCCAGAACACTGAAGCTTTCTTT. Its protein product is CASSFQNTEAFF.

CDR3 sequence (DNA): TGCGCCAGCAGTGAGTCTGGACGGCGAGCGGGAAAGGGGGAGCAGTTCTTC. It yields the protein CASSESGRRAGKGEQFF. The chain uses TRBV10-2 and TRBJ2-1; 7 nucleotides line up with TRBD2. J was trimmed by 10 bases and V by 0 bases; bases with no gene match: 15. Germline assignment: CDR1 WSHSY and CDR2 SAAADI. The CDR3 has 17 amino acids.

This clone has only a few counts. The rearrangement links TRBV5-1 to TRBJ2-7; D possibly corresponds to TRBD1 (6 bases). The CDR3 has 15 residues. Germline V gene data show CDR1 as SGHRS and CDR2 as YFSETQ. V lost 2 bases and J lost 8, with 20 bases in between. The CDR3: CASSFGDMVVDKQYF. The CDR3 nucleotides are TGCGCCAGCAGCTTTGGGGACATGGTCGTCGACAAGCAGTACTTC.

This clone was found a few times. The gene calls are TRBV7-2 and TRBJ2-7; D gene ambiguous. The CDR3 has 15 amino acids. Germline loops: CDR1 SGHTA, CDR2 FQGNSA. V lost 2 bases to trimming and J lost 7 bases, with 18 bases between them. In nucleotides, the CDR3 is TGTGCCAGCAGCTTATCCACCGCGGTGGCGCGGGAGCAGTACTTC. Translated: CASSLSTAVAREQYF.

CDR3 region: CASSPGTGGVWNSPLHF. The CDR3 coding sequence is TGTGCCAGCAGCCCCGGGACAGGGGGGGTGTGGAATTCACCCCTCCACTTT. The chain is built from TRBV27 and TRBJ1-6; 11 nucleotides agree with TRBD1. The germline V gene encodes CDR1 MNHEY and CDR2 SMNVEV (reference sequence). The CDR3 runs 17 residues. V shed 6 bases and J 7 bases; nucleotides not matched to a gene: 11.

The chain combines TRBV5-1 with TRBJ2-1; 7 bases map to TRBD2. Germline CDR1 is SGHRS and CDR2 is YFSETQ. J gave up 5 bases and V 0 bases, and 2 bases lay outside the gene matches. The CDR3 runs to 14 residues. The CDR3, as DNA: TGCGCCAGCAGCTTGGGACTAGCAGACAATGAGCAGTTCTTC. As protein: CASSLGLADNEQFF.